This T cell receptor beta chain was sequenced during a study of Ad26.COV2.S vaccination and SARS-CoV-2 variants. Study at large: In the study, Ad26.COV2.S was injected intramuscularly once, or twice 56 days apart.

Study-wide findings and caveats: Vaccine recipients and placebo recipients showed similar non-spike TCR breadth.

Remarks on this clone: Antigen: not known.

Looked up from germline, CDR1 is GTSNPN and CDR2 is SVGIG (reference sequence). The germline V and J ends were trimmed by 0 bases and 4 bases, with 20 bases remaining between them. The CDR3 runs to 17 residues. Produced via immunoSEQ multiplex PCR; TCRdb's table is partial and in-frame only. The repertoire holds roughly 500,000 clones, 87% seen once, with over 10% in the top ten. Indicated treatment: some 20 received Ad26.COV2.S at low or high dose, single or two shots; 5 received placebo; per-sample allocation not given. Sampling was done on day 63 after the first vaccine or placebo injection. Sequencing used peripheral blood, obtained in a trial of Ad26.COV2.S vaccine versus placebo. The TCR comes from a person aged 18-65 years who received the Ad26.COV2.S COVID-19 vaccine or a placebo. The rearrangement uses TRBV30 and TRBJ2-3, with a weak D call TRBD2 (6 bases). The CDR3 spells CAWSVSPPGVRADTQYF. CDR3 DNA sequence: TGTGCCTGGAGTGTTTCCCCACCGGGAGTCCGGGCAGATACGCAGTATTTT. Using reference TRBV30 and TRBJ2-3 for the parts outside the CDR3, the full variable domain is SQTIHQWPATLVQPVGSPLSLECTVEGTSNPNLYWYRQAAGRGLQLLFYSVGIGQISSEVPQNLSASRPQDRQFILSSKKLLLSDSGFYLCAWSVSPPGVRADTQYFGPGTRLTVL.